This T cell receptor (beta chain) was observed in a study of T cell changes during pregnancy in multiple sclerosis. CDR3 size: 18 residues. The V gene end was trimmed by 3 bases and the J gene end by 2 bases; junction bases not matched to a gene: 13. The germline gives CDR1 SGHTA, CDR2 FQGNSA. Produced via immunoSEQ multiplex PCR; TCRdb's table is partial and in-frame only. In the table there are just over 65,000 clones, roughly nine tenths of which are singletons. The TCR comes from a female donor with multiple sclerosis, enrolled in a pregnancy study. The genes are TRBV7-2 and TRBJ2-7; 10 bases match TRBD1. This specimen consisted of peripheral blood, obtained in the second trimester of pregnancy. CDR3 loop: CASSFGGTGDVETYEQYF. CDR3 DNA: TGTGCCAGCAGCTTTGGGGGGACAGGGGATGTTGAAACCTACGAGCAGTACTTC.